Sequencing of this TCR beta chain was carried out in a study of blood T cell repertoires in COVID-19. Using immunoSEQ multiplex PCR, the repertoire was profiled, and TCRdb retains in-frame clones only, with some absent. This table has a few hundred thousand clones, 88% appearing once. The CDR3 is made up of 16 amino acids. This chain links TRBV21-1 with TRBJ1-4; the table assigns TRBD1, which was not confirmed against the DNA. TRBV21-1 is an annotated pseudogene. The sample taken for sequencing was PBMCs or T cells enriched from blood (not recorded which). The sequence was obtained from a woman younger than 35 who had been exposed to COVID-19. The CDR3 loop reads CASSKGPRAGDEKLFF. In DNA, the CDR3 is TGTGCCAGCAGCAAAGGTCCTAGGGCAGGGGATGAAAAACTGTTTTTT.